Here is one TCR beta chain with its context. The sample is drawn from a study of T cells expressing NK-cell markers. Study-level background: Sequencing of TCR beta repertoires drew on sorted CD3+CD56+NKG2C+, CD3+CD56+NKG2C- and CD3+CD56-NKG2C+ T cells.

TCRdb reprocessed the 5' RACE reads and stores each CDR3 protein as one record, lacking DNA. Seen in this sample are about 410,000 distinct CDR3 sequences; the ten most common clones hold about 10%. Sequencing used blood T cells: a sorted CD56 or NKG2C T cell subset, CD4+ or CD8+ T cells, or bulk PBMC T cells (not recorded which). The TCR comes from a woman aged 45-60 years in good health.

This CDR3 reads CASSNSGSSGEQYF. This sequence joins TRBV5-1 and TRBJ2-7; the TCRdb D gene call, TRBD2, has no DNA to confirm it. This CDR3 spans 14 amino acids. The germline CDR1 and CDR2 sequences are SGHRS and YFSETQ.